The 12 T cell receptor beta chains in this list originate from one sample, sequenced in a study of T cell responses to AZD1222 COVID-19 vaccine. Clones were read by immunoSEQ multiplex PCR, and TCRdb kept only the in-frame ones, dropping some. The profile covers approximately 160,000 clones, with roughly 92% appearing a single time and roughly 4.6% taken by the ten largest. The sequenced sample was peripheral blood, obtained 28 days after the second AZD1222 dose. All receptors come from an adult who received the AZD1222 COVID-19 vaccine.

The J gene is TRBJ1-3, the V gene TRBV7-8; tentative D call: TRBD1 (6 bases). This CDR3 region has 14 residues. The germline gives CDR1 SGHVS, CDR2 FQNEAQ. The V and J ends lost 10 bases and 3 bases respectively, with 16 bases between them. CDR3 sequence: CATNRAGSGNTIYF. Written as DNA, the CDR3 is TGTGCCACCAACAGGGCAGGCAGTGGAAACACCATATATTTT.

The chain is built from TRBV5-4 and TRBJ1-2; D is undetermined. The germline CDR1 and CDR2 sequences are SGHNT and YYREEE (reference sequence). Trimming pared 4 bases from V and 2 bases from J, leaving 15 bases between. This CDR3 has 15 residues. The CDR3 here is CASSDPGGSNYGYTF. The CDR3 DNA reads TGTGCCAGCAGCGACCCAGGAGGGTCAAACTATGGCTACACCTTC. The full variable domain, its missing parts supplied by reference TRBV5-4 and TRBJ1-2, is ETGVTQSPTHLIKTRGQQVTLRCSSQSGHNTVSWYQQALGQGPQFIFQYYREEENGRGNFPPRFSGLQFPNYSSELNVNALELDDSALYLCASSDPGGSNYGYTFGSGTRLTVV.

The rearrangement links TRBV5-1 to TRBJ1-6, with TRBD1 matching 10 bases. Germline V lookup: CDR1 SGHRS, CDR2 YFSETQ. The CDR3 extends over 16 amino acids. Unmatched junction bases numbered 4, after V lost 0 bases and J lost 7 bases. The CDR3 DNA sequence: TGCGCCAGCAGCTTGGAGACAGGGGGCGGCAATTCACCCCTCCACTTT. It specifies CASSLETGGGNSPLHF.

The chain links TRBV5-5 to TRBJ2-5; D possibly corresponds to TRBD2 (6 bases). Trimming removed 0 bases at V and 1 base at J, with 13 bases between. The germline V gene encodes CDR1 SGHKS and CDR2 YYEKEE (reference sequence). The CDR3 consists of 16 residues. This CDR3 is CASSLGGGITQETQYF. The CDR3 nucleotides read TGTGCCAGCAGCTTGGGGGGCGGGATTACCCAAGAGACCCAGTACTTC. The entire variable domain, with the rest obtained from reference TRBV5-5 and TRBJ2-5, is as follows: DAGVTQSPTHLIKTRGQQVTLRCSPISGHKSVSWYQQVLGQGPQFIFQYYEKEERGRGNFPDRFSARQFPNYSSELNVNALLLGDSALYLCASSLGGGITQETQYFGPGTRLLVL.

CDR3 DNA sequence: TGTGCCAGCAGTTTTGTCACCGGGGAGCTGTTTTTT. Its protein product is CASSFVTGELFF. The genes are TRBV27 and TRBJ2-2; D unresolved. Trimming removed 3 bases from V and 4 bases from J, with 3 bases in between. Per germline, CDR1 MNHEY and CDR2 SMNVEV (reference sequence). The length of the CDR3 is 12 residues.

The V and J genes are TRBV19 and TRBJ2-1; 14 bases are a match to TRBD2. This CDR3 spans 16 amino acids. Trimming at V came to 3 bases and at J to 6 bases, leaving 4 bases not matched to a gene. Germline CDR1 and CDR2: LNHDA and SQIVND (reference sequence). CDR3 loop: CASSIRGTSGSNEQFF. The CDR3 DNA sequence: TGTGCCAGTAGTATCCGGGGGACTAGCGGGAGCAATGAGCAGTTCTTC. Variable domain in full (rest from reference TRBV19 and TRBJ2-1): DGGITQSPKYLFRKEGQNVTLSCEQNLNHDAMYWYRQDPGQGLRLIYYSQIVNDFQKGDIAEGYSVSREKKESFPLTVTSAQKNPTAFYLCASSIRGTSGSNEQFFGPGTRLTVL.

In regard to this clone: Other nucleotide sequences in the sample specify the same CDR3. The chain links TRBV30 to TRBJ1-1; no clear D gene. V dropped 1 base and J dropped 8 bases, with 5 bases sitting between them. Germline V CDR1 and CDR2: GTSNPN, SVGIG (reference sequence). The length of the CDR3 is 10 residues. CDR3 in amino acids: CAWSGAEAFF. The CDR3 nucleotides read TGTGCCTGGAGTGGGGCAGAAGCTTTCTTT.

The chain uses TRBV3-1 (or the pseudogene TRBV3-2) and TRBJ1-2, with D possibly matching TRBD1 (5 bases). Trimming took 1 base from V and 0 from J, leaving 9 bases between them. CDR3 length equals 15 residues. The V gene's germline CDR1 is LGHDT and CDR2 YNNKEL (reference sequence). CDR3 bases: TGTGCCAGCAGCCAAGGGGGGAGAACTAACTATGGCTACACCTTC. Its protein product is CASSQGGRTNYGYTF.

V and J are TRBV5-1 and TRBJ2-3, with D possibly being TRBD1 (5 bases). With 0 bases removed from V and 5 bases from J, the gap between germline ends came to 10 bases. The CDR3 consists of 14 residues. The germline V gene has CDR1 SGHRS and CDR2 YFSETQ. Here the CDR3 DNA reads TGCGCCAGCAGCTTGGGTCAGGGAAAAGATACGCAGTATTTT. It encodes CASSLGQGKDTQYF.

V and J are TRBV10-2 and TRBJ2-7; 9 bases match TRBD1. Germline CDR1 reads WSHSY; CDR2 reads SAAADI. V dropped 3 bases and J dropped 5; count of bases not matched to a gene: 5. CDR3 length: 14 residues. The CDR3 here is CASSDGTGPHEQYF. Here the CDR3 DNA reads TGCGCCAGCAGTGACGGGACAGGGCCCCACGAGCAGTACTTC.

The chain is built from TRBV30 and TRBJ2-7, with 11 bases identical to TRBD2. V was pared by 1 base and J by 3 bases, with 2 bases of the junction left unmatched. This CDR3 comprises 14 residues. In germline, CDR1 is GTSNPN, CDR2 SVGIG (reference sequence). CDR3 residues: CAWSAGLADYEQYF. The DNA of the CDR3 is TGTGCCTGGAGTGCGGGACTAGCGGACTACGAGCAGTACTTC.

The chain recombines TRBV21-1 with TRBJ1-2. TRBV21-1 is designated a pseudogene. The CDR3 is made up of 16 amino acids. The CDR3 spells CASSKISGGVNYGYTF. The DNA for the CDR3 is TGTGCCAGCAGCAAAATATCGGGGGGCGTTAACTATGGCTACACCTTC.